The 6 T cell receptor beta chains below come from one sample, sequenced in a study of blood T cells in healthy people across ages. Sample-barcoded 5' priming and a J-beta primer mix drove a second PCR of roughly 6 to 12 cycles. TCRdb re-derived calls from the 5' RACE reads in MiXCR, one entry per CDR3 protein. The sample lists hundreds of thousands of distinct CDR3 sequences, around 26% occurring once. The specimen was blood. The receptors originated from a woman aged 80 or older in good health.

About this clonotype: A clone one base away is much larger, so this may be a read error. The rearrangement uses TRBV5-5 and TRBJ2-7; the match to TRBD2 covers 9 bases. The J call could be wrong; TRBJ2-5 is a better fit for the DNA end. CDR3 length equals 16 residues. The germline CDR1 and CDR2 sequences are SGHKS and YYEKEE (reference sequence). The CDR3 protein is CVSSLGRGGYQETQYF. In DNA, the CDR3 is TGTGTCAGCAGCTTGGGGCGGGGGGGTTATCAAGAGACCCAGTACTTC.

The V call is TRBV5-1, the J call TRBJ2-3; D may match TRBD1 or TRBD2 (5 bases each). Germline assignment: CDR1 SGHRS and CDR2 YFSETQ. The CDR3 has 16 amino acids. V shed 0 bases and J shed 11 bases, with 22 bases lying between them. CDR3 loop: CASSLEPGASTDVQYF. CDR3 bases: TGCGCCAGCAGCTTGGAACCCGGGGCCAGCACAGATGTGCAGTATTTT.

This clonotype was counted ten times or more. The rearrangement uses TRBV12-3 or TRBV12-4 and TRBJ1-2; 8 positions match TRBD1. V lost 5 bases and J lost 5; bases outside the gene matches: 7. The CDR3 is made up of 14 amino acids. The CDR3 nucleotides are TGTGCCAGCAGTCCACTGGACAGGGATTATGGCTACACCTTC. Its translation: CASSPLDRDYGYTF.

This clonotype was seen only a few times. The chain is built from TRBV12-3 or TRBV12-4 and TRBJ1-6, with unresolved D. Deletions cut 6 bases from V and 13 bases from J, with 10 bases between. The CDR3 loop spans 11 amino acids. The CDR3 is CASSLEGPLHF. The CDR3 nucleotides read TGTGCCAGCAGCCTCGAGGGTCCCCTCCACTTT.

The chain links TRBV12-3 or TRBV12-4 to TRBJ1-2, with a tentative D call TRBD1 (5 bases). This CDR3 contains 14 residues. V was trimmed by 6 bases and J by 5 bases, leaving 16 bases between them. The CDR3 region has the DNA TGTGCCAGCAGGCAACAGGCCGGGCGTTATGGCTACACCTTC. As protein: CASRQQAGRYGYTF.

This clonotype showed up just a few times. This may be a read error, as it is one base from a much larger clone. V usage is TRBV7-2 and J usage is TRBJ2-3; D call uncertain. The V end lost 1 base, the J end lost 2 bases, and 7 bases lay between the germline ends. The CDR3 has 14 amino acids. Germline lookup yields CDR1 SGHTA and CDR2 FQGNSA. CDR3 DNA sequence: TGTGCCAGCAGCTTAGATCCAAACACAGATACGCAGTATTTT. Translating gives CASSLDPNTDTQYF.